This TCR beta chain derives from a study of T cell responses to AZD1222 COVID-19 vaccine (dated by TCRdb to about 2021). Background for the entire study: AZD1222 recipients whose second dose came at about 4 weeks and those whose second dose came at about 12 weeks were combined into one group, since spike-specific TCR depth and breadth did not differ between the two schedules. Trial participants were enrolled by age into 18-55, 56-69 and 70-plus year subgroups, with around 150, 28 and 57 TCR-sequenced participants respectively. TCR sequencing covered 233 trial participants: 200 to 220 given two doses of AZD1222 and approximately 26 given two doses of MenACWY control vaccine.

Comment on this clone: Its antigen target is currently unknown. Base qualities were left out, and no much larger clone turns up one base away.

The study at large found these results: Participants were mostly white British and included more females than males, and it was suggested by the authors that clonal diversity may have been underestimated. Vaccine-associated CD4 TCRs spanned the whole spike protein, with dominant responses in regions 160-218 and 743-854. Spike-specific TCR breadth and depth rose significantly after two AZD1222 doses compared with day 0 and with MenACWY recipients. No day 14 peak-response samples were available, so repertoires were characterized only after the peak T cell response. Reportedly, close to half of the unique spike-specific TCRs recognized epitopes lying outside the regions that are mutated in the B.1.351 and B.1.1.7 variants. Conclusions about previously exposed vaccinees are limited, since just a handful of AZD1222 recipients were seropositive for SARS-CoV-2 at baseline. In the small 56-69-year group, the increase in depth fell short of significance, most likely because of low power.

The CDR3 regions of human TCRbeta chains were subjected to immunosequencing. From the authors' description of their analysis: TCRs in the repertoires were compared against a reference library of SARS-CoV-2-specific TCRs that had been generated with the MIRA antigen-specificity platform. Breadth was defined as the fraction of unique TCRs that were SARS-CoV-2-associated. Depth was defined as the fraction of total T cells that were SARS-CoV-2-associated. Using the MIRA data, each spike-specific TCR was mapped to the spike region that the TCR reacts to and placed in a CD4 or CD8 class. Log10-transformed breadth and depth values were compared by one-way ANOVA with Sidak's multiple comparisons tests. What TCRdb holds here is the immuneACCESS table cut down to in-frame rearrangements. Part of the clones is not present; checked against another copy, under half of the missing clones reflect an unresolved V gene, and the others are unexplained. V and J calls and clone size are copied from that table; D and trimming were computed from the DNA. In all, the sample holds 150,000 or so clones, and just under 95% of those were seen once. The ten most abundant clones make up approximately 5.4% of the sample.

Explained via the paper, the time point label denotes: baseline before first vaccination. The vaccinee samples were drawn from two UK trials, COV001 and COV002, one of which was a single-blind randomized controlled phase 2/3 trial testing AZD1222 (ChAdOx1 nCoV-19) in healthy adults. Trial participant PBMC samples were collected at day 0 and day 28 after the second dose for TCRbeta chain sequencing. CDR1 and CDR2, looked up from the germline V gene, are SNHLY and FYNNEI. The CDR3, from cysteine to phenylalanine, totals 12 residues. Only the CDR3 region is kept as DNA, spanning 36 bases read in frame from base 1. The V and J ends are trimmed by 6 bases and 3 bases, leaving 8 bases between them.

The V and J genes are TRBV2 and TRBJ1-2; the D gene cannot be resolved reliably. This TCR derives from an adult in good health. The sequences come from peripheral blood, collected on day 0 of AZD1222 vaccination. In nucleotides, the sequence is TGTGCCAGCAGGTCAGACTACTATGGCTACACCTTC. It codes for CASRSDYYGYTF. The entire variable domain, with the stretches around the CDR3 drawn from the reference TRBV2 and TRBJ1-2 proteins, is EPEVTQTPSHQVTQMGQEVILRCVPISNHLYFYWYRQILGQKVEFLVSFYNNEISEKSEIFDDQFSVERPDGSNFTLKIRSTKLEDSAMYFCASRSDYYGYTFGSGTRLTVV.